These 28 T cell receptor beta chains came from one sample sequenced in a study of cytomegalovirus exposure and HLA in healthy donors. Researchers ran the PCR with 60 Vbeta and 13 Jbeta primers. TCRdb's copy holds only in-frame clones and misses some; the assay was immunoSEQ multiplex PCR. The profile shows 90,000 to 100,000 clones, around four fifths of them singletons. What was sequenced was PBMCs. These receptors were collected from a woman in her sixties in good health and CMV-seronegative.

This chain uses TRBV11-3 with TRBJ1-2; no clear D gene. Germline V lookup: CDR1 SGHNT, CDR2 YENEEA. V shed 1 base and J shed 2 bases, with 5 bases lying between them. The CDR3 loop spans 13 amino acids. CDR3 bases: TGTGCCAGCAGCTTAGGTCAAAACTATGGCTACACCTTC. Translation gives CASSLGQNYGYTF.

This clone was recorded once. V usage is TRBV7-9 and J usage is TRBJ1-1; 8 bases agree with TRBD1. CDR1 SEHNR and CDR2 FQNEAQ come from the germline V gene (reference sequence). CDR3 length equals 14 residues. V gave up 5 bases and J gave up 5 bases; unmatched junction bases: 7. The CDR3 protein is CASSGRQGRTEAFF. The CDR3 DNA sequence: TGTGCCAGCAGCGGGCGACAGGGGAGGACTGAAGCTTTCTTT.

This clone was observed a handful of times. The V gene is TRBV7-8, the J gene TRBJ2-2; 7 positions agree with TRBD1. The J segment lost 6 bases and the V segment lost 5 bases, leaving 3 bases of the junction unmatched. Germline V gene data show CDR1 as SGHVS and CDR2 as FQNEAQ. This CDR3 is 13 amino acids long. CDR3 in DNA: TGTGCCAGCAGCCGAGGGACAGCCGGGGAGCTGTTTTTT. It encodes CASSRGTAGELFF.

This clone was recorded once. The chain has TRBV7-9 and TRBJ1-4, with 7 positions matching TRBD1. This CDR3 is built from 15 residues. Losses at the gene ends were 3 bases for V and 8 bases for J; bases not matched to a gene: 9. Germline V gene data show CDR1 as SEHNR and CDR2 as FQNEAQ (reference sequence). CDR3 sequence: CASSFPRGQTEKLFF. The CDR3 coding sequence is TGTGCCAGCAGCTTCCCCCGGGGACAGACCGAAAAACTGTTTTTT.

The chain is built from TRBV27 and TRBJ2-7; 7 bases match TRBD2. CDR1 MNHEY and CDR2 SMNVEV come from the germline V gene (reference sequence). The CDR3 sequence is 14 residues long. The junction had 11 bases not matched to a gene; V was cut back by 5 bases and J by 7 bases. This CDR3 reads CASSIRLALGEQYF. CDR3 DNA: TGTGCCAGCAGTATCCGACTAGCCTTAGGAGAGCAGTACTTC.

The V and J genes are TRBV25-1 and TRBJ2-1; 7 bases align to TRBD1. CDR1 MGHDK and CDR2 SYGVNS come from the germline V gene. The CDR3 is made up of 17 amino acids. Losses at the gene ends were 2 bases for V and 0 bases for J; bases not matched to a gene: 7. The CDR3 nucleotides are TGTGCCAGCAGTGAAAGGGCGACAGGGATCTCCTACAATGAGCAGTTCTTC. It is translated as CASSERATGISYNEQFF.

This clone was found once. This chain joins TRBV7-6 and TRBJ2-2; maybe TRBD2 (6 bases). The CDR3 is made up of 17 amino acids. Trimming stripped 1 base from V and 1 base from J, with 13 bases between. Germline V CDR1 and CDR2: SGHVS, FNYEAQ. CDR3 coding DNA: TGTGCCAGCAGCTTAGGGTTCGGTAGCGGGAACACCGGGGAGCTGTTTTTT. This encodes CASSLGFGSGNTGELFF.

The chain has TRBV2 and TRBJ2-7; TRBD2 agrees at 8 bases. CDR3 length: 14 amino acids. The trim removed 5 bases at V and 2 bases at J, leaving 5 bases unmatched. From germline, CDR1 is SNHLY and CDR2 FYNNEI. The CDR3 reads CASSFEAGAYEQYF. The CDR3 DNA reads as TGTGCCAGCAGTTTCGAAGCGGGGGCCTACGAGCAGTACTTC.

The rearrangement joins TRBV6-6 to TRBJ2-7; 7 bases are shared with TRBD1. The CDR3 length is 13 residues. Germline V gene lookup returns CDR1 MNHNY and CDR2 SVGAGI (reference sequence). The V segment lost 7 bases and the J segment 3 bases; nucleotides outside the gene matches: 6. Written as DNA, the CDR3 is TGTGCCAGCAAAACGGGACAGCACTACGAGCAGTACTTC. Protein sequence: CASKTGQHYEQYF.

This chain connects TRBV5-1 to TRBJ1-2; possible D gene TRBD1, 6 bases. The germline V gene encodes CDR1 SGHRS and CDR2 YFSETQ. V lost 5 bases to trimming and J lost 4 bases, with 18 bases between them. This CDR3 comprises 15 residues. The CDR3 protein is CASSRGQPLSYGYTF. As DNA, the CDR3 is TGCGCCAGCAGTCGCGGACAGCCTCTCTCCTATGGCTACACCTTC. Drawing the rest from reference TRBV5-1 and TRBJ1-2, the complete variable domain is KAGVTQTPRYLIKTRGQQVTLSCSPISGHRSVSWYQQTPGQGLQFLFEYFSETQRNKGNFPGRFSGRQFSNSRSEMNVSTLELGDSALYLCASSRGQPLSYGYTFGSGTRLTVV.

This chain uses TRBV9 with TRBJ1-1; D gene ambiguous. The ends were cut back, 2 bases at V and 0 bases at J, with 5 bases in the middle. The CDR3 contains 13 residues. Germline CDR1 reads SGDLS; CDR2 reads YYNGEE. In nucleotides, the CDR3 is TGTGCCAGCAGCGTGTCCGTGAACACTGAAGCTTTCTTT. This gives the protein CASSVSVNTEAFF.

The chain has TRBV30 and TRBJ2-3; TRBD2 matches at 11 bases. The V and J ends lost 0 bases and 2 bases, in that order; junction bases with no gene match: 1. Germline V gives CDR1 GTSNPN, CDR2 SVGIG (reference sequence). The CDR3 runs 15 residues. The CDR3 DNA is TGTGCCTGGAGTGTACTAGCGGGGGCCACAGATACGCAGTATTTT. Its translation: CAWSVLAGATDTQYF.

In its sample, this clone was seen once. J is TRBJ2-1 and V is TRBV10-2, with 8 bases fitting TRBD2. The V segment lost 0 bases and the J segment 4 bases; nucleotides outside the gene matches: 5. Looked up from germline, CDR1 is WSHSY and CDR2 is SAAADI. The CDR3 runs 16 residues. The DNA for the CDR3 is TGCGCCAGCAGTGAGTCCCCTAGCGGGCGGTACAATGAGCAGTTCTTC. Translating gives CASSESPSGRYNEQFF.

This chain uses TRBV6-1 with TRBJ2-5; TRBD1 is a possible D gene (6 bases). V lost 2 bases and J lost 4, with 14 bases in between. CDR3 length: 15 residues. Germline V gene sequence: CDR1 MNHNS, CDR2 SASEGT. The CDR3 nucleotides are TGTGCCAGCAGTGAACAGGGGCTCGGGATAGAGACCCAGTACTTC. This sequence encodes CASSEQGLGIETQYF.

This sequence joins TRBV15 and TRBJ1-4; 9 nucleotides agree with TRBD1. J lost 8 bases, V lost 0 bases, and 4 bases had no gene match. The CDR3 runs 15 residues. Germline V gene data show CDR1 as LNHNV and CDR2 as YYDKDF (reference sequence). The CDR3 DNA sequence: TGTGCCACCAGCAGAGAGGGACAGGGTGGAGAAAAACTGTTTTTT. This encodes CATSREGQGGEKLFF.

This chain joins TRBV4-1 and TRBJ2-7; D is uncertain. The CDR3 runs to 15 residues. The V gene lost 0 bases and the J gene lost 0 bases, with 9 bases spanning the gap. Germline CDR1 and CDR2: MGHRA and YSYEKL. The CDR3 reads CASSQDPSSSYEQYF. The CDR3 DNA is TGCGCCAGCAGCCAAGATCCTTCCAGCTCCTACGAGCAGTACTTC.

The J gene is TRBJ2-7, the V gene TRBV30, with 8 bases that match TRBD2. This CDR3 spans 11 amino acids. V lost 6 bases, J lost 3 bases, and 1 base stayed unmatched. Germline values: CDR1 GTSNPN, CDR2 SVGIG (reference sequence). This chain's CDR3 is CACAGGYEQYF. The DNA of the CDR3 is TGTGCCTGCGCGGGGGGCTACGAGCAGTACTTC.

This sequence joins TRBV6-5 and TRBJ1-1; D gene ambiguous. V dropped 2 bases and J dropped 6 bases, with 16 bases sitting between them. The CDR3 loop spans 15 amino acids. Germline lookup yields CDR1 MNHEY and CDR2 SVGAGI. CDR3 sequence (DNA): TGTGCCAGCAGTTACGAACCTCCGCCCCGGGCTGAAGCTTTCTTT. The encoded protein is CASSYEPPPRAEAFF.

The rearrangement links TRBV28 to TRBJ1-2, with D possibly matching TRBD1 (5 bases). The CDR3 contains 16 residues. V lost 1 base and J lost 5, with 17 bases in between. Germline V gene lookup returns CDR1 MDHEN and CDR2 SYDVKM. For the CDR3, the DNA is TGTGCCAGCAGTTTATCCCCCCCAGGGTCGGTATATGGCTACACCTTC. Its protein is CASSLSPPGSVYGYTF.

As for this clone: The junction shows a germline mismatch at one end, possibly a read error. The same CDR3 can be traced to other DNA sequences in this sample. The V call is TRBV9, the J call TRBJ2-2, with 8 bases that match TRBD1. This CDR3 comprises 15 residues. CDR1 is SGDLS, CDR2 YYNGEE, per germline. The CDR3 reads CASSTRTGRTGELFF. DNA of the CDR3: TGTGCCAGCAGCACAAGGACAGGGCGCACCGGGGAGCTATTTTTT.

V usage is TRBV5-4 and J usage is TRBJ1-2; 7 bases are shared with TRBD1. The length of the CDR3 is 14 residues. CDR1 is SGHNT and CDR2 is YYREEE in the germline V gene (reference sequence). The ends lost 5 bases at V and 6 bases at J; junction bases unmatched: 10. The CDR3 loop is CASSPERGLHGYTF. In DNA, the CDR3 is TGTGCCAGCAGTCCGGAGAGGGGGCTCCATGGCTACACCTTC.

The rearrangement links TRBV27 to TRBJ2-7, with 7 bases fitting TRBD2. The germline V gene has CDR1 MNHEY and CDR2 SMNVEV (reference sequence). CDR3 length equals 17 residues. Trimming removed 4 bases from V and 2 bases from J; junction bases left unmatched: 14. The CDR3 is CASSSVRERSGAYEQYF. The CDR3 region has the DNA TGTGCCAGCAGTTCGGTGCGGGAGAGGTCTGGGGCCTACGAGCAGTACTTC.

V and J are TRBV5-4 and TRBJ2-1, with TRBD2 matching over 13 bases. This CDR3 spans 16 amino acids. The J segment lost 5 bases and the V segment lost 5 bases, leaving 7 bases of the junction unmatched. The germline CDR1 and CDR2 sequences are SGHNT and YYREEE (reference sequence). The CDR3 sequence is CASRRTSGGLDNEQFF. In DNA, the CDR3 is TGTGCCAGCAGAAGGACTAGCGGGGGCCTAGACAATGAGCAGTTCTTC.

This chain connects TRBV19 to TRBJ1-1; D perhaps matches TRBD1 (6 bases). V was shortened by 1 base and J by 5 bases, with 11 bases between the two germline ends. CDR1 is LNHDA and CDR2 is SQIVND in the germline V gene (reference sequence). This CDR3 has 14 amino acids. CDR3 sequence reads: CASSIGGLGTEAFF. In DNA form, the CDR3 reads TGTGCCAGTAGTATAGGGGGGCTGGGGACTGAAGCTTTCTTT.

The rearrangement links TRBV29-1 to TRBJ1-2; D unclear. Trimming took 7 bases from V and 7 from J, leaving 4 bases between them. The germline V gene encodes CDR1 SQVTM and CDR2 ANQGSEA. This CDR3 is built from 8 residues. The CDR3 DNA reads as TGCAGCGCTCCTGGCTACACCTTC. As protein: CSAPGYTF.

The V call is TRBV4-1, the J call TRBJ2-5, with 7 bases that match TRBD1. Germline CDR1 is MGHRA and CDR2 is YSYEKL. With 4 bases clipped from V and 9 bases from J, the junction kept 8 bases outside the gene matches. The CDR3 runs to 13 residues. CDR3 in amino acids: CASSRQGSMPQYF. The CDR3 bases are TGCGCCAGCAGCCGACAGGGCTCAATGCCCCAGTACTTC.

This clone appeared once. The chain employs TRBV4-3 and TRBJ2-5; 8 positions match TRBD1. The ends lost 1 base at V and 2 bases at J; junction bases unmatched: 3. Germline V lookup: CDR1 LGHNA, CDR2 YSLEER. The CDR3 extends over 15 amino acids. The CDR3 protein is CASSQGTGRQETQYF. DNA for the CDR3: TGCGCCAGCAGCCAAGGGACAGGGCGTCAAGAGACCCAGTACTTC.

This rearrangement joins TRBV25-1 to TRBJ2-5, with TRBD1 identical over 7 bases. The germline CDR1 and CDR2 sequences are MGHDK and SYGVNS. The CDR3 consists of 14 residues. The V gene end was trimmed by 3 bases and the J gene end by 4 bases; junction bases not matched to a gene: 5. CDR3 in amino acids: CASSDLAGGETQYF. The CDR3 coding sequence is TGTGCCAGCAGTGATCTTGCAGGGGGAGAGACCCAGTACTTC.